This note documents a single T cell receptor beta chain sequence. This specimen belongs to a study of blood T cell repertoires in COVID-19. The wider study: Samples of COVID-19 (acute and convalescent) were obtained from the United States, Italy and Spain.

Assay: immunoSEQ multiplex PCR; the TCRdb copy retains only in-frame clones and omits some. In the table there are 150,000 to 200,000 clones, 80% to 85% of which are singletons. J gave up 11 bases and V 4 bases, and 6 bases lay outside the gene matches. Germline-derived CDR1 and CDR2 are SGHAT and FQNNGV. This CDR3 has 12 residues. This sequence was found in a young woman who had been exposed to COVID-19. The chain is built from TRBV11-2 and TRBJ2-3; 7 bases are a match to TRBD2. Sequenced sample: PBMCs or T cells enriched from blood (not recorded which). Here the CDR3 reads CASSSPGRVQYF. For the CDR3, the DNA is TGTGCCAGCAGCTCCCCAGGGAGGGTGCAGTATTTT.